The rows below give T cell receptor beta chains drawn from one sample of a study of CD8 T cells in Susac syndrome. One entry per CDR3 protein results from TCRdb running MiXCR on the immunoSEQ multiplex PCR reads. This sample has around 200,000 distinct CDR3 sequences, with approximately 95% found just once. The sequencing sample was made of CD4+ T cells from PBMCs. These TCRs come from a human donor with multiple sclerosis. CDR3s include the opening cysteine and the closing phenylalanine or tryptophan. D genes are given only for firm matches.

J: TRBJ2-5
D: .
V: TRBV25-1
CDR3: CASSESWRFQYF

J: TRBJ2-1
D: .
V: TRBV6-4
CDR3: CASSQRPDSEQFF

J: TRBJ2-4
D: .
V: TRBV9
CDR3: CASSVGTTVSQNIQYF

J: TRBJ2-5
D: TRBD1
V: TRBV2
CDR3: CASSEDRGETQYF

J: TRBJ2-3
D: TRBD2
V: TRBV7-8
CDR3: CASSPTKMGLAGGISTDTQYF

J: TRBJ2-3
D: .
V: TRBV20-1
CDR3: CSAREIRSTDTQYF

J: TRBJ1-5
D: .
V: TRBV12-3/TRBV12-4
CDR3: CASSLFGPQPQHF

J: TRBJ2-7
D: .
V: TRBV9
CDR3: CASSVATTQDRRYEQYF

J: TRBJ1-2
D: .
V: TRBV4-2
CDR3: CASSPSGIYGYTF

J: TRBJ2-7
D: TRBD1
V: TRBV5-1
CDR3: CASSSKGQGSEQYF

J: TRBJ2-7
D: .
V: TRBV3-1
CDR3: CASSQVSRSEQYF

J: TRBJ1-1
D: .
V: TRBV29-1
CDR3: CSVGGLTEAFF

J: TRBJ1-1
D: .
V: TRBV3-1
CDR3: CASSPQIGNTEAFF

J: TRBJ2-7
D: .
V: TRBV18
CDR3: CASSPAGRPYEQYF

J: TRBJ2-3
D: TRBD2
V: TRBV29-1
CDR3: CSVGGAGVDTQYF

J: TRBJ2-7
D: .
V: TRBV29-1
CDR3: CSVVYRSYEQYF

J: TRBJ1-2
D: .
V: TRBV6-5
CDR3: CASRGANYGYTF

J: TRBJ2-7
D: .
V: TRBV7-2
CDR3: CASSSGVEQYF

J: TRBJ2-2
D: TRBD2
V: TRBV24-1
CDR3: CATSDSGLAGNTGELFF

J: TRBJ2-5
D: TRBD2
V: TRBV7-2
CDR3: CASSPFWAGGAQYF

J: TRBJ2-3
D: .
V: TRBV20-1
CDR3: CSARDGARGPDTQYF

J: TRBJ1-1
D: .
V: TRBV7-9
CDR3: CASSLGTNTEAFF

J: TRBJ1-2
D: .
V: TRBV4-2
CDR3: CASSQDRGGRGYGYTF

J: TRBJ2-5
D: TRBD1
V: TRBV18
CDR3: CASSLRTGRGETQYF

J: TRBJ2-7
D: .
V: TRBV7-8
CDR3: CASSRERRTPVHEQYF

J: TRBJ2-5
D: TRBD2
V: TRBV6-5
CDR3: CASSAIGGQETQYF

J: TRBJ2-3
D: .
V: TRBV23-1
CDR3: CASTGGTYF

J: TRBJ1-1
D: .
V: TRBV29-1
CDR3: CSVQSSQGNTEAFF

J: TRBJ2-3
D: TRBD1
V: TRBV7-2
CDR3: CASSWAGTGDTQYF